This T cell receptor (beta chain) was identified in a study of tumor-infiltrating lymphocytes in oesophageal squamous cell carcinoma. This clonotype was recorded at least ten times. The CDR3 length is 13 residues. Trimming removed 8 bases from V and 2 bases from J, with 12 bases in between. From germline, CDR1 is MNHEY and CDR2 SMNVEV (reference sequence). TCRdb itself ran the PCR reads through MiXCR, one entry per CDR3 protein. The table includes some 21,000 distinct CDR3 sequences, around two fifths detected once. The V call is TRBV27, the J call TRBJ2-5; D may match TRBD1 or TRBD2 (5 bases each). Sequencing was done on a sample of esophageal tumor tissue. This sequence was found in a male donor with esophageal squamous cell carcinoma. The CDR3 sequence: CASGLGPQETQYF. Here the CDR3 DNA reads TGTGCCAGCGGCTTGGGACCACAAGAGACCCAGTACTTC.